This TCR beta chain was captured by sequencing in a study of CD8 T cells in ankylosing spondylitis. General observations from the study: Peripheral blood samples showed relatively rare disease-linked clones, and these clones were CD8+. Earlier literature documents some of the motif variants in reactive arthritis synovial fluid and blood.

The germline CDR1 and CDR2 sequences are SGDLS and YYNGEE. CDR3 size: 12 residues. The V end was cut by 3 bases, the J end by 0 bases, with 2 bases between. In this sample, this clonotype turned up many times. Its antigen remains unknown. Each TCR beta library was made by quantitative 5'-RACE that incorporated molecular barcodes. Each CDR3 protein is one row after TCRdb ran MiXCR on the 5' RACE reads. In the table there are 20,000 to 30,000 distinct CDR3 sequences, roughly 2.5% of which are singletons. Sequencing was carried out using blood, either unsorted or a sorted T cell fraction (not recorded which). The receptor's source is a female donor with ankylosing spondylitis or in good health (not recorded which). The rearrangement links TRBV9 to TRBJ2-3, with D hard to call. CDR3 in amino acids: CASSASTDTQYF. Here the CDR3 DNA reads TGTGCCAGCAGCGCAAGCACAGATACGCAGTATTTT. The full variable domain, rest sourced from reference TRBV9 and TRBJ2-3, is DSGVTQTPKHLITATGQRVTLRCSPRSGDLSVYWYQQSLDQGLQFLIQYYNGEERAKGNILERFSAQQFPDLHSELNLSSLELGDSALYFCASSASTDTQYFGPGTRLTVL.